The rows below give T cell receptor beta chains drawn from one sample of a study of CD4 T cells in relation to SARS-CoV-2 and coronaviruses. These receptors are not linked to any known antigen. Sequenced by immunoSEQ multiplex PCR; TCRdb stores in-frame clones only, minus some. Among approximately 39,000 clones listed, roughly 73% were seen once. Sequencing was done on a sample of memory CD4+ T cells from PBMCs, cultured in vitro. Receptors were obtained from an adult with COVID-19. Each CDR3 is given without its conserved first and last residue. A D gene is named only where the DNA matches it firmly.

D gene | J gene | V gene | CDR3 protein
TRBD1 | TRBJ2-5 | TRBV23-1 | ASSPISFPGQGDSSTAQGTQY
TRBD2 | TRBJ2-5 | TRBV7-7 | ASSLRPAGGEETQY
- | TRBJ1-5 | TRBV9 | ASSTGGVSNQPQH
TRBD1 | TRBJ1-4 | TRBV2 | ASSEYNFGQVPNEKLF
- | TRBJ1-5 | TRBV19 | ASNPRGQPQH
- | TRBJ2-5 | TRBV10-1 | ASSESSSQETQY
- | TRBJ2-7 | TRBV20-1 | SASKGLSSYEQY
- | TRBJ2-7 | TRBV7-9 | ASSARSGEGGTYEQY
TRBD2 | TRBJ2-3 | TRBV15 | ATSRAGGMADTQY
- | TRBJ2-5 | TRBV6-2/TRBV6-3 | ASSYSWETQY
TRBD2 | TRBJ2-1 | TRBV2 | ATPTPGLATSYNEQF
- | TRBJ2-5 | TRBV27 | ASSPQGHPETQY
TRBD1 | TRBJ1-5 | TRBV27 | ASGYRGGNQPQH
- | TRBJ1-6 | TRBV28 | ASMVGYQGGTYNSPLH
- | TRBJ1-4 | TRBV21-1 | ASSPSARGMRGNEKLF
- | TRBJ2-1 | TRBV15 | ATSRGAGDYNEQF
- | TRBJ1-5 | TRBV5-4 | ASSLTGSNQPQH
- | TRBJ1-3 | TRBV5-1 | ASSLEGNTIY
- | TRBJ1-2 | TRBV12-3/TRBV12-4 | ASSPTGSYGYT
TRBD2 | TRBJ2-2 | TRBV11-2 | ASRERGNTGELF
TRBD2 | TRBJ2-1 | TRBV28 | ASSLLAGYNEQF
- | TRBJ1-1 | TRBV5-1 | ASSLLGDVNTEAF
- | TRBJ2-7 | TRBV4-1 | ASSQASVSWAGYEQY
TRBD2 | TRBJ2-2 | TRBV3-1/TRBV3-2 | ASSQDFGVRGRAGELF
TRBD2 | TRBJ2-1 | TRBV20-1 | SASGGSSYNEQF
TRBD2 | TRBJ2-3 | TRBV13 | ASSLTPSGRSGDGTDTQY
- | TRBJ1-1 | TRBV19 | ASSIIFQGRKKANTEAF
- | TRBJ2-5 | TRBV7-2 | ASSLASETQY
- | TRBJ2-7 | TRBV5-1 | ASSPLLGSYEQY
TRBD1 | TRBJ2-7 | TRBV7-8 | ASSLGGTGGPYEQY
- | TRBJ1-6 | TRBV11-2 | ASSSWGDGISPLH
TRBD2 | TRBJ2-7 | TRBV7-2 | ASSLLGLAAYEQY
TRBD1 | TRBJ2-3 | TRBV5-1 | ASRPGQGADTQY
- | TRBJ2-3 | TRBV6-6 | ASSYRRPATDTQY
TRBD2 | TRBJ2-3 | TRBV3-1/TRBV3-2 | ASSQGRGGRGTDTQY
TRBD1 | TRBJ2-5 | TRBV18 | ASSRQGVETQY
TRBD2 | TRBJ2-1 | TRBV7-3 | ASHYPGLAGPSSYNEQF
TRBD2 | TRBJ2-2 | TRBV19 | ASSVGTSGSFTGELF
- | TRBJ2-2 | TRBV7-3 | ASRKQTDTGELF
- | TRBJ2-3 | TRBV5-6 | ASSQYPTDTQY
TRBD1 | TRBJ1-2 | TRBV5-4 | ASSFHNPGQGAYGYT
TRBD2 | TRBJ2-5 | TRBV19 | ASGAGTSGSRETQY